This record looks at one TCR beta chain sequence and its context. There are 16 residues in the CDR3. Losses at the gene ends were 4 bases for V and 4 bases for J; bases not matched to a gene: 6. In germline, CDR1 is KGHSH, CDR2 LQKENI. The sample is drawn from a study of blood T cell repertoires in COVID-19. The wider study: Italy, Spain and the United States were the sources of the convalescent and acute COVID-19 samples. From T cells, B-cell-depleted T cells, or PBMCs came the material, which was cDNA or gDNA.

Authors' data handling: Nucleated cell counts were estimated from reference gene primer amplification. Generated by immunoSEQ multiplex PCR, the TCRdb table keeps only in-frame clones and is missing some. The DNA gave D and trimming, while V, J and clone size come from that table. The table has 45,000 to 65,000 clones, 80% to 90% seen once; the top ten hold 3% to 3.5%. The V and J genes are TRBV18 and TRBJ1-5, with TRBD1 matching over 11 bases. This sequence was found in a human donor in a cohort sampled during active COVID-19. The sequencing sample was made of peripheral blood. Here the CDR3 reads CASSHRDRGKNQPQHF. In DNA form, the CDR3 reads TGTGCCAGCTCACACCGGGACAGGGGGAAAAATCAGCCCCAGCATTTT.